This T cell receptor (beta chain) was profiled in a study of regulatory T cells. Amplification used 52 TRBV primers and 13 TRBJ primers. Clones were read by immunoSEQ multiplex PCR, and TCRdb kept only the in-frame ones, dropping some. The table records about 18,000 clones, 92% of them present only once. V was shortened by 1 base and J by 9 bases, with 22 bases between the two germline ends. CDR1 is SNHLY, CDR2 FYNNEI, per germline. The CDR3 spans 17 residues. V usage is TRBV2 and J usage is TRBJ2-1; D might be TRBD1 (5 bases). This receptor was identified in a young adult with CD3G deficiency. The sample consisted of CD8+ T cells sorted from blood. CDR3 residues: CASSEEGSIGQSVEQFF. The CDR3 DNA reads TGTGCCAGCAGTGAAGAGGGGTCTATTGGGCAGAGCGTTGAGCAGTTCTTC. Drawing the rest from reference TRBV2 and TRBJ2-1, the complete variable domain is EPEVTQTPSHQVTQMGQEVILRCVPISNHLYFYWYRQILGQKVEFLVSFYNNEISEKSEIFDDQFSVERPDGSNFTLKIRSTKLEDSAMYFCASSEEGSIGQSVEQFFGPGTRLTVL.